This paragraph covers one T cell receptor beta chain sequence. The data were obtained in a study of blood T cell repertoires in COVID-19. Study overall: Samples representing acute and convalescent COVID-19 were sourced from the United States, Italy and Spain.

Method: immunoSEQ multiplex PCR; TCRdb's copy keeps in-frame clones and lacks some. The data contain 200,000 to 250,000 clones, 85% to 90% of them singletons. Per the germline V gene, CDR1 is LNHNV and CDR2 is YYDKDF (reference sequence). The germline V and J ends were trimmed by 1 base and 6 bases, with 9 bases remaining between them. This CDR3 comprises 14 residues. The sequence was collected from a man under 40 who had been exposed to COVID-19. The chain links TRBV15 to TRBJ2-2; D is ambiguous. Sequenced input: PBMCs or T cells enriched from blood (not recorded which). The CDR3, as DNA: TGTGCCACCAGCAGAGCCCTCTCGTCCGGGGAGCTGTTTTTT. Encoded protein: CATSRALSSGELFF.